This T cell receptor (beta chain) is drawn from a study of T-cell memory formation after mild COVID-19. Study overall: Clustering of TCRs was largely donor specific. Findings and limits, study-wide: Cross-reactive memory seemingly joined, as some responding clones were found in pre-infection memory.

About this clonotype: Its antigen is undetermined.

5'RACE with constant-segment primers built TCRalpha and TCRbeta cDNA libraries with UMIs. Using its own MiXCR run on the 5' RACE reads, TCRdb lists one record per CDR3 protein. The sample records about 340,000 distinct CDR3 sequences, roughly 13% being singletons. Sequenced material: PBMCs or a T cell subset sorted from them (not recorded which). The origin of this receptor is a man aged 18 to 30 who had mild COVID-19 (a few samples of this study predate the infection). Cell type and time point are not known.

The CDR3 loop reads CASSPYGDPTDTQYF. The CDR3 coding sequence is TGCGCCAGCAGTCCCTACGGGGACCCCACAGATACGCAGTATTTT. J is TRBJ2-3 and V is TRBV4-3; possibly TRBD1 or TRBD2 for D (5 bases each). CDR3 length equals 15 residues. The V end lost 6 bases, the J end lost 2 bases, and 15 bases lay between the germline ends. CDR1 is LGHNA, CDR2 YSLEER, per germline.